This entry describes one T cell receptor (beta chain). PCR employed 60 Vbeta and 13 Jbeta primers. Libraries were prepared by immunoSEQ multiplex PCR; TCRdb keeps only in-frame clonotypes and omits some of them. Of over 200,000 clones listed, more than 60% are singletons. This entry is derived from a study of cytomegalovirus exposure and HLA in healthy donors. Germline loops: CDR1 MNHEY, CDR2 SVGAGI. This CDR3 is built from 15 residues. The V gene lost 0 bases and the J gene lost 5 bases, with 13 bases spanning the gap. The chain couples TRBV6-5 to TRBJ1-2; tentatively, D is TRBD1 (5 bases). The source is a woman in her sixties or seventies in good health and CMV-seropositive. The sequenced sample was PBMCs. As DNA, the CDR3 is TGTGCCAGCAGTTACTCCGGGTTGGGGCGTTATGGCTACACCTTC. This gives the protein CASSYSGLGRYGYTF.